The 27 T cell receptor beta chains reported below all come from one sample, sequenced in a study of circulating and synovial CD4+ cells in juvenile arthritis. TCRdb's table, derived via immunoSEQ multiplex PCR, lists solely in-frame clones and lacks some. Among under 40,000 clones listed, 93% were seen once. The specimen sequenced was CD4+ T cells from blood. Source of these receptors: a human donor with juvenile idiopathic arthritis.

The chain is built from TRBV19 and TRBJ2-5, with D perhaps TRBD1 (7 bases). With 2 bases removed from V and 4 bases from J, the gap between germline ends came to 17 bases. The germline V gene has CDR1 LNHDA and CDR2 SQIVND (reference sequence). The CDR3 contains 16 residues. The chain's CDR3 is CASSIPAQGRRETQYF. The CDR3 region has the DNA TGTGCCAGTAGTATACCAGCACAGGGGAGGCGAGAGACCCAGTACTTC. The entire variable domain, with the rest obtained from reference TRBV19 and TRBJ2-5, is as follows: DGGITQSPKYLFRKEGQNVTLSCEQNLNHDAMYWYRQDPGQGLRLIYYSQIVNDFQKGDIAEGYSVSREKKESFPLTVTSAQKNPTAFYLCASSIPAQGRRETQYFGPGTRLLVL.

In this sample, this clone turned up once. The CDR3 is CASSERKGAYDQPQHF. For the CDR3, the DNA is TGTGCCAGCAGTGAAAGGAAGGGGGCATATGATCAGCCCCAGCATTTT. The rearrangement uses TRBV6-1 and TRBJ1-5, with 7 bases that match TRBD1. Germline CDR1 is MNHNS and CDR2 is SASEGT. CDR3 length equals 16 residues. V was pared by 2 bases and J by 5 bases, with 9 bases of the junction left unmatched.

V is TRBV6-6 and J is TRBJ1-5, with unresolved D. V lost 4 bases and J 9 bases, leaving 13 bases between the germline ends. The length of the CDR3 is 13 residues. Germline V gene data show CDR1 as MNHNY and CDR2 as SVGAGI (reference sequence). The CDR3 is CASSSGIDRPQHF. The DNA of the CDR3 is TGTGCCAGCAGTTCGGGGATCGATCGGCCCCAGCATTTT.

The chain carries TRBV4-2 and TRBJ2-2; TRBD2 might be the D (5 bases). The CDR3 is made up of 15 amino acids. Trimming removed 1 base from V and 13 bases from J, with 19 bases in between. Germline V gives CDR1 LGHNA, CDR2 YNFKEQ. The DNA of the CDR3 is TGTGCCAGCAGCCAAGTCCTGGCGCTTACTGCGGGGCTGTTTTTT. Protein product: CASSQVLALTAGLFF.

Comments on this clone: This sample includes further DNA sequences coding for the same CDR3. The chain uses TRBV20-1 and TRBJ2-1; D is perhaps TRBD1 (6 bases). The V gene's germline CDR1 is DFQATT and CDR2 SNEGSKA (reference sequence). V dropped 5 bases and J dropped 12 bases, with 14 bases sitting between them. There are 11 residues in the CDR3. The DNA for the CDR3 is TGCAGTGCTCTAACAGACAGGTTGCAGTTCTTC. This sequence encodes CSALTDRLQFF.

This clone has only one observation. The rearrangement uses TRBV5-4 and TRBJ2-3, with TRBD2 matching over 12 bases. Germline lookup yields CDR1 SGHNT and CDR2 YYREEE (reference sequence). This CDR3 has 17 residues. V shed 1 base, J shed 4 bases, and the junction held 7 bases outside the gene matches. CDR3 region: CASSLRLAGVRADTQYF. The CDR3 DNA sequence: TGTGCCAGCAGCTTGAGACTAGCGGGAGTTCGGGCAGATACGCAGTATTTT.

The J gene is TRBJ2-7, the V gene TRBV6-5; D is possibly TRBD2 (6 bases). The germline V and J ends were trimmed by 7 bases and 0 bases, with 16 bases remaining between them. CDR1 is MNHEY and CDR2 is SVGAGI in the germline V gene. There are 15 residues in the CDR3. CDR3: CASNPVAVSSYEQYF. Written as DNA, the CDR3 is TGTGCCAGCAACCCTGTAGCGGTTAGCTCCTACGAGCAGTACTTC.

The rearrangement uses TRBV5-1 and TRBJ2-6, with 7 positions matching TRBD1. CDR1 and CDR2 (germline): SGHRS, YFSETQ. The trim removed 3 bases at V and 0 bases at J, leaving 3 bases unmatched. The CDR3 runs to 16 residues. DNA of the CDR3: TGCGCCAGCAGCTCCCGGGACAGCTCTGGGGCCAACGTCCTGACTTTC. It translates to CASSSRDSSGANVLTF.

The chain joins TRBV6-5 to TRBJ1-2; TRBD1 is a possible D gene (6 bases). Germline loops: CDR1 MNHEY, CDR2 SVGAGI. This CDR3 comprises 16 residues. Trimming shortened V by 2 bases and J by 0 bases, and 13 bases separated the two germline ends. The CDR3 DNA reads TGTGCCAGCAGTTACGGACAGAACCCAGCTAACTATGGCTACACCTTC. This translates into CASSYGQNPANYGYTF.

This chain connects TRBV10-2 to TRBJ2-1; D perhaps matches TRBD2 (5 bases). Germline loops: CDR1 WSHSY, CDR2 SAAADI. CDR3 length: 13 residues. V was trimmed by 3 bases and J by 3 bases, leaving 6 bases between them. The CDR3: CASSDSGYNEQFF. CDR3 sequence (DNA): TGCGCCAGCAGTGACAGCGGCTACAATGAGCAGTTCTTC.

The chain is built from TRBV6-1 and TRBJ2-1; 7 nucleotides agree with TRBD1. This CDR3 region has 15 residues. The V gene's germline CDR1 is MNHNS and CDR2 SASEGT. V dropped 6 bases and J dropped 4; count of bases not matched to a gene: 9. CDR3 residues: CASSFPRDRYNEQFF. In nucleotides, the CDR3 is TGTGCCAGCAGCTTTCCCCGGGACAGATACAATGAGCAGTTCTTC.

The rearrangement links TRBV4-1 to TRBJ1-2; TRBD1 might be the D (6 bases). This CDR3 is 16 amino acids long. Trimming stripped 3 bases from V and 4 bases from J, with 18 bases between. CDR1 MGHRA and CDR2 YSYEKL come from the germline V gene. For the CDR3, the DNA is TGCGCCAGCAGCCAGGTAGGGACACCACTCACCTATGGCTACACCTTC. Translation: CASSQVGTPLTYGYTF.

CDR3 sequence: CASSQDRGTRETQYF. CDR3 DNA: TGTGCCAGCAGCCAAGACAGGGGGACACGAGAGACCCAGTACTTC. The V gene is TRBV7-9, the J gene TRBJ2-5; TRBD1 aligns across 9 bases. Germline loops: CDR1 SEHNR, CDR2 FQNEAQ (reference sequence). This CDR3 has 15 residues. The V gene end was trimmed by 5 bases and the J gene end by 4 bases; junction bases not matched to a gene: 8.

The chain joins TRBV28 to TRBJ2-1, with TRBD1 identical over 8 bases. The germline CDR1 and CDR2 sequences are MDHEN and SYDVKM. The CDR3 length is 15 residues. J gave up 3 bases and V 6 bases, and 7 bases lay outside the gene matches. The CDR3 nucleotides are TGTGCCAGCAGCCGGGTGGGACAGGACTACAATGAGCAGTTCTTC. It is translated as CASSRVGQDYNEQFF. Based on the CDR3 plus reference TRBV28 and TRBJ2-1, the full variable domain is DVKVTQSSRYLVKRTGEKVFLECVQDMDHENMFWYRQDPGLGLRLIYFSYDVKMKEKGDIPEGYSVSREKKERFSLILESASTNQTSMYLCASSRVGQDYNEQFFGPGTRLTVL.

This chain uses TRBV2 with TRBJ2-7; perhaps TRBD2 as D (5 bases). Trimming cost V 7 bases and J 2 bases, with 9 bases left between them. The CDR3 covers 12 residues. Germline V lookup: CDR1 SNHLY, CDR2 FYNNEI. The CDR3 nucleotides are TGTGCCAGCAAGGGAGACACCTACGAGCAGTACTTC. Its protein product is CASKGDTYEQYF.

The gene calls are TRBV4-1 and TRBJ1-5; 9 nucleotides align to TRBD1. After removal of 8 bases from V and 6 bases from J, the junction contained 2 bases not matched to a gene. Germline values: CDR1 MGHRA, CDR2 YSYEKL. The CDR3 has 12 residues. The CDR3 here is CASGTGIQPQHF. The CDR3, as DNA: TGCGCCAGCGGGACAGGGATTCAGCCCCAGCATTTT.

J is TRBJ1-5 and V is TRBV21-1; the table's D call, TRBD1, has no DNA check behind it. TRBV21-1 is classified as a pseudogene. The CDR3 has 20 amino acids. CDR3 in amino acids: CASSISSETGETYSNQPQHF. In DNA form, the CDR3 reads TGTGCCAGCAGCATATCTTCCGAGACAGGGGAAACCTATAGCAATCAGCCCCAGCATTTT.

The genes are TRBV11-3 and TRBJ2-3; 8 nucleotides match TRBD2. Germline V gene data show CDR1 as SGHNT and CDR2 as YENEEA. The CDR3 extends over 19 amino acids. V shed 3 bases, J shed 3 bases, and the junction held 17 bases outside the gene matches. The DNA for the CDR3 is TGTGCCAGCAGCTTTCACCGGGAGGGGTACGCGGACAAGACAGATACGCAGTATTTT. Amino acids: CASSFHREGYADKTDTQYF.

The V call is TRBV30, the J call TRBJ2-4, with 7 bases aligning to TRBD2. Germline V gene sequence: CDR1 GTSNPN, CDR2 SVGIG (reference sequence). The length of the CDR3 is 16 residues. Germline trimming cut 3 bases from V and 7 bases from J; bases unmatched to any gene: 15. The CDR3 reads CAWSQNRGVPRNIQYF. CDR3 coding DNA: TGTGCCTGGAGCCAGAACCGGGGGGTCCCTAGGAACATTCAGTACTTC. Together with reference TRBV30 and TRBJ2-4, the CDR3 gives the full variable domain: SQTIHQWPATLVQPVGSPLSLECTVEGTSNPNLYWYRQAAGRGLQLLFYSVGIGQISSEVPQNLSASRPQDRQFILSSKKLLLSDSGFYLCAWSQNRGVPRNIQYFGAGTRLSVL.

This clone has only a few counts. This sequence joins TRBV25-1 and TRBJ2-7; 10 positions agree with TRBD1. The ends lost 4 bases at V and 1 base at J; junction bases unmatched: 10. CDR1 and CDR2 (germline): MGHDK, SYGVNS. This CDR3 has 17 residues. This CDR3 reads CASSGIPGQGSSYEQYF. The CDR3 DNA reads TGTGCCAGCAGTGGAATTCCGGGACAGGGGAGTTCCTACGAGCAGTACTTC.

J is TRBJ2-2 and V is TRBV20-1; TRBD1 might be the D (6 bases). The CDR3 is 11 amino acids. Germline CDR1 and CDR2: DFQATT and SNEGSKA (reference sequence). The CDR3 coding sequence is TGCAGCACAGGGCACGGCGGGGAGCTGTTTTTT. Translated: CSTGHGGELFF.

The chain is built from TRBV10-3 and TRBJ2-7, with 8 bases identical to TRBD1. V lost 4 bases to trimming and J lost 4 bases; unmatched junction nucleotides: 0. The germline gives CDR1 ENHRY, CDR2 SYGVKD. This CDR3 has 12 amino acids. The CDR3 here is CAISGQGYEQYF. The CDR3, as DNA: TGTGCCATCAGTGGACAGGGGTACGAGCAGTACTTC.

This clone was seen a handful of times. The rearrangement links TRBV4-2 to TRBJ2-3; 8 bases match TRBD2. Germline CDR1 and CDR2: LGHNA and YNFKEQ. The CDR3 runs 16 residues. V shed 0 bases, J shed 2 bases, and the junction held 4 bases outside the gene matches. CDR3 protein: CASSQEPGLVTDTQYF. DNA of the CDR3: TGTGCCAGCAGCCAAGAACCGGGACTAGTCACAGATACGCAGTATTTT.

The chain uses TRBV27 and TRBJ2-4; D may be TRBD1 (6 bases). Between the trimmed V and J ends, which lost 2 bases and 7 bases, there was a span of 18 bases. The germline CDR1 and CDR2 sequences are MNHEY and SMNVEV (reference sequence). The CDR3 loop spans 16 amino acids. CDR3 nucleotide sequence: TGTGCCAGCAGTTTAGGCGACAGGACAACCAGGAACATTCAGTACTTC. Translating it yields CASSLGDRTTRNIQYF.

The chain uses TRBV27 and TRBJ1-2; TRBD1 aligns across 10 bases. Germline V gene lookup returns CDR1 MNHEY and CDR2 SMNVEV (reference sequence). Germline trimming cut 3 bases from V and 5 bases from J; bases unmatched to any gene: 21. CDR3 length: 20 amino acids. CDR3 bases: TGTGCCAGCAGTTTTACCCTATCGACAGGGGGCATGGTTAGAAGATATGGCTACACCTTC. Amino acid sequence: CASSFTLSTGGMVRRYGYTF.

This rearrangement joins TRBV14 to TRBJ2-7; TRBD2 matches at 8 bases. This CDR3 has 16 residues. CDR1 and CDR2 (germline): SGHDN, FVKESK. V was pared by 1 base and J by 3 bases, with 8 bases of the junction left unmatched. The CDR3 region is CASSQAGGLRYYEQYF. In nucleotides, the CDR3 is TGTGCCAGCAGCCAAGCGGGGGGGCTGCGCTACTACGAGCAGTACTTC.

The V gene is TRBV28, the J gene TRBJ2-1; D not resolved. The CDR3 is 16 amino acids. From germline, CDR1 is MDHEN and CDR2 SYDVKM. V was trimmed by 5 bases and J by 3 bases, leaving 17 bases between them. The CDR3 DNA sequence: TGTGCCAGCAGTCCCCTGGGCAGCCTTAACTACAATGAGCAGTTCTTC. Protein sequence: CASSPLGSLNYNEQFF. The whole variable domain, filled in from reference TRBV28 and TRBJ2-1, reads DVKVTQSSRYLVKRTGEKVFLECVQDMDHENMFWYRQDPGLGLRLIYFSYDVKMKEKGDIPEGYSVSREKKERFSLILESASTNQTSMYLCASSPLGSLNYNEQFFGPGTRLTVL.